Described below is a single T cell receptor (beta chain) sequence and its context. Its antigen is unknown. 13 Jbeta primers and 60 Vbeta primers were used for the PCR. TCRdb's table, derived via immunoSEQ multiplex PCR, lists solely in-frame clones and lacks some. The table includes over 150,000 clones, 75% to 90% detected once. This specimen belongs to a study of cytomegalovirus exposure and HLA in healthy donors. Broader study findings: Upon later analysis, TCR association rates were observed to vary by HLA locus, being highest for DRB1 and lowest for HLA-C.

Sequences were obtained from PBMCs. This TCR was sampled from a girl aged 2 to 9 in good health and CMV-seropositive.

For the CDR3, the DNA is TGTGCCAGTAGTATGAAGCTACCCACAGATACGCAGTATTTT. Its protein is CASSMKLPTDTQYF. The chain has TRBV19 and TRBJ2-3; D not certain. The germline V and J ends were trimmed by 3 bases and 2 bases, with 9 bases remaining between them. Germline-derived CDR1 and CDR2 are LNHDA and SQIVND (reference sequence). CDR3 length: 14 residues.